This TCR beta chain is from a study of beta chain features in type 1 diabetes. Study details: Healthy donors resembled patients in age, gender and cell yields. Study outcomes and limitations: When cDNA is sequenced, cells with high TCR expression could be over-represented.

This CDR3 has 12 amino acids. Per the germline V gene, CDR1 is SQVTM and CDR2 is ANQGSEA. J was trimmed by 4 bases and V by 7 bases; bases with no gene match: 5. Worth noting for this clone: Its antigen is still unknown.

Sequencing targeted expressed TCRB transcripts, as all isolated RNA had been reverse transcribed. Sequenced by immunoSEQ multiplex PCR; TCRdb stores in-frame clones only, minus some. This table holds 130,000 to 150,000 clones, under 60% found once. Sequencing was performed on Tregs from blood. This chain joins TRBV29-1 and TRBJ1-2, with 8 bases fitting TRBD1. The TCR was taken from a man aged 18 to 35 in good health. This CDR3 reads CSAKTGAYGYTF. The CDR3 bases are TGCAGCGCCAAGACAGGGGCCTATGGCTACACCTTC.